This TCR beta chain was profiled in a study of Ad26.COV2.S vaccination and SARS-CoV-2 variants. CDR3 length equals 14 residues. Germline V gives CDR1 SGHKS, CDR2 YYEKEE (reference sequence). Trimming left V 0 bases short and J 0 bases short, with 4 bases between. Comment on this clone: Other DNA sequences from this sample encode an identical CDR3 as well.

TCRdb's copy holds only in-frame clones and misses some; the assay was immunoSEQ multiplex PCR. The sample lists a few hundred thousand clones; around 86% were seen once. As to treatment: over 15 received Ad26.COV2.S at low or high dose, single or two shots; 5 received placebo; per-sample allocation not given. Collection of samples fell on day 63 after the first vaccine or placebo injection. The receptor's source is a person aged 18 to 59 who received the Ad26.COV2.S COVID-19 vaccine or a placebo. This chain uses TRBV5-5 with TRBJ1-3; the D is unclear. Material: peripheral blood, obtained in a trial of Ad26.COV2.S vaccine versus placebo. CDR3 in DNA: TGTGCCAGCAGCTTGGGGGGCTCTGGAAACACCATATATTTT. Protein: CASSLGGSGNTIYF.